One and the same sample provided the 14 T cell receptor beta chains below, sequenced in a study of blood T cell repertoires in COVID-19 (dated by TCRdb to 2018 to 2020). The library was generated by the immunoSEQ multiplex PCR assay. As stored in TCRdb, this immuneACCESS dataset retains in-frame rearrangements with V and J assigned. A fraction of the clones does not appear; measured against another copy, unresolved V genes explain less than half of the discrepancy, and the remainder lacks a known reason. The sample records roughly 80,000 clones, almost 85% of which are singletons. Roughly 12% of the sample lies in the top ten. Material for sequencing was peripheral blood. Receptor source: a man older than 75 with acute or convalescent COVID-19.

The chain is built from TRBV2 and TRBJ1-1; unclear D gene. The CDR3 spans 12 residues. Germline V gene data show CDR1 as SNHLY and CDR2 as FYNNEI. The ends were cut back, 8 bases at V and 5 bases at J, with 12 bases in the middle. Here the CDR3 DNA reads TGTGCCAGCGAAATGGCGGGAACTGAAGCTTTCTTT. It codes for CASEMAGTEAFF. Variable domain in full (rest from reference TRBV2 and TRBJ1-1): EPEVTQTPSHQVTQMGQEVILRCVPISNHLYFYWYRQILGQKVEFLVSFYNNEISEKSEIFDDQFSVERPDGSNFTLKIRSTKLEDSAMYFCASEMAGTEAFFGQGTRLTVV.

The table lists this clone with a count of one. The V gene is TRBV27, the J gene TRBJ1-6, with D possibly being TRBD1 (6 bases). This CDR3 has 14 amino acids. The V gene lost 8 bases and the J gene lost 8 bases, with 16 bases spanning the gap. Germline-derived CDR1 and CDR2 are MNHEY and SMNVEV (reference sequence). CDR3 residues: CASAYSGDHSPLHF. CDR3 DNA sequence: TGTGCCAGCGCCTACTCAGGGGATCATTCACCCCTCCACTTT.

V gene TRBV7-9 combines with J gene TRBJ1-3, with TRBD1 identical over 10 bases. CDR3 length: 16 residues. After removal of 6 bases from V and 0 bases from J, the junction contained 5 bases not matched to a gene. Germline V CDR1 and CDR2: SEHNR, FQNEAQ (reference sequence). The CDR3 coding sequence is TGTGCCAGCAGGCCGGGACAGGGGATCTCTGGAAACACCATATATTTT. Residues: CASRPGQGISGNTIYF.

This clone was counted only a few times. CDR3 residues: CASSLTPSSGSGNTIYF. In DNA, the CDR3 is TGCGCCAGCAGCTTAACCCCATCTTCAGGGTCTGGAAACACCATATATTTT. This chain joins TRBV5-1 and TRBJ1-3, with D possibly TRBD1 on 5 matching bases. The CDR3 has 17 amino acids. V was cut by 2 bases and J by 1 base, with 16 bases left in between. Germline V gives CDR1 SGHRS, CDR2 YFSETQ.

The chain employs TRBV10-2 and TRBJ2-7; D perhaps matches TRBD2 (6 bases). Trimming cost V 7 bases and J 0 bases, with 16 bases left between them. From germline, CDR1 is WSHSY and CDR2 SAAADI. CDR3 length equals 15 residues. CDR3: CASKAWDSTSYEQYF. CDR3 nucleotides: TGCGCCAGCAAGGCCTGGGACTCCACCTCCTACGAGCAGTACTTC.

A remark on this clone: One junction end does not reproduce the germline sequence, and a read error may be involved. This rearrangement joins TRBV7-7 to TRBJ2-7; the D gene is possibly TRBD1 (6 bases). CDR1 and CDR2 from the germline V gene are SSHAT and FNYEAQ (reference sequence). This CDR3 has 13 amino acids. CDR3 bases: TGTGCTAGCAGCTTAGCACAGGGCTACGAGCAGTACTTC. The encoded protein is CASSLAQGYEQYF.

This clone has ten or more counts. The rearrangement uses TRBV4-1 and TRBJ1-6; D might be TRBD1 (5 bases). CDR3 size: 14 residues. Trimming took off 0 bases at V and 10 bases at J, with 10 bases between the two ends. Germline assignment: CDR1 MGHRA and CDR2 YSYEKL. The CDR3 bases are TGCGCCAGCAGCCAAGACCGACAGCCGTCACCCCTCCACTTT. This encodes CASSQDRQPSPLHF.

V usage is TRBV11-2 and J usage is TRBJ1-3; D possibly corresponds to TRBD1 (6 bases). Germline assignment: CDR1 SGHAT and CDR2 FQNNGV. Trimming cost V 5 bases and J 7 bases, with 9 bases left between them. The CDR3 is made up of 12 amino acids. CDR3 sequence (DNA): TGTGCCAGCAGCCCCACAGGGAACACCATATATTTT. It yields the protein CASSPTGNTIYF.

This clone was detected only a few times. As DNA, the CDR3 is TGTGCCAGCAGCTTAGTGTCCAGGGGAAGCGGGGAGCTGTTTTTT. Its translation is CASSLVSRGSGELFF. This chain joins TRBV7-3 and TRBJ2-2; a weak D match, TRBD1 (6 bases). Trimming left V 2 bases short and J 7 bases short, with 14 bases between. The germline V gene encodes CDR1 SGHTA and CDR2 FQGTGA. This CDR3 region has 15 residues. Looking up the rest from reference TRBV7-3 and TRBJ2-2 gives the full variable domain: GAGVSQTPSNKVTEKGKYVELRCDPISGHTALYWYRQSLGQGPEFLIYFQGTGAADDSGLPNDRFFAVRPEGSVSTLKIQRTERGDSAVYLCASSLVSRGSGELFFGEGSRLTVL.

The gene calls are TRBV6-2 or TRBV6-3 and TRBJ1-5; possible D gene TRBD1, 5 bases. The V end was cut by 2 bases, the J end by 2 bases, with 13 bases between. Germline-derived CDR1 and CDR2 are MNHEY and SVGEGT. This CDR3 contains 16 residues. CDR3 in DNA: TGTGCCAGCAGTTACGAAGGGGCTTTGGGCAATCAGCCCCAGCATTTT. This sequence encodes CASSYEGALGNQPQHF.

Details on this clone: The sample holds other DNA sequences that translate to the same CDR3. The chain links TRBV7-9 to TRBJ1-1; weak D call: TRBD1 (5 bases). The V gene lost 3 bases and the J gene lost 4 bases, with 9 bases spanning the gap. CDR3 length: 13 amino acids. Germline CDR1 is SEHNR and CDR2 is FQNEAQ (reference sequence). The CDR3 loop reads CASSLGGGTEAFF. The CDR3 nucleotides are TGTGCCAGCAGCTTGGGGGGAGGCACTGAAGCTTTCTTT.

The chain couples TRBV5-1 to TRBJ2-2, with 10 positions matching TRBD1. V was pared by 4 bases and J by 3 bases, with 27 bases of the junction left unmatched. CDR1 is SGHRS, CDR2 YFSETQ, per germline. This CDR3 contains 23 residues. CDR3: CASSPITRTGGNWERADTGELFF. The CDR3 DNA follows: TGCGCCAGCAGCCCGATCACCCGGACAGGGGGGAATTGGGAGAGGGCTGACACCGGGGAGCTGTTTTTT. Complete variable domain (other parts from reference TRBV5-1 and TRBJ2-2): KAGVTQTPRYLIKTRGQQVTLSCSPISGHRSVSWYQQTPGQGLQFLFEYFSETQRNKGNFPGRFSGRQFSNSRSEMNVSTLELGDSALYLCASSPITRTGGNWERADTGELFFGEGSRLTVL.

V and J are TRBV11-3 and TRBJ2-3; D unclear. The CDR3 totals 12 residues. CDR1 and CDR2 (germline): SGHNT, YENEEA. V lost 2 bases and J 4 bases, leaving 4 bases between the germline ends. The CDR3: CASSLRADTQYF. CDR3 DNA: TGTGCCAGCAGCTTACGTGCAGATACGCAGTATTTT.

The chain carries TRBV7-9 and TRBJ2-6; no clear D gene. Germline V gene sequence: CDR1 SEHNR, CDR2 FQNEAQ (reference sequence). The V gene lost 7 bases and the J gene lost 4 bases, with 17 bases spanning the gap. CDR3 length: 16 residues. The CDR3 bases are TGTGCCAGCACCCTAAACTCCCCTACCGGGGCCAACGTCCTGACTTTC. This gives the protein CASTLNSPTGANVLTF. The full variable domain, completed using reference TRBV7-9 and TRBJ2-6, is DTGVSQNPRHKITKRGQNVTFRCDPISEHNRLYWYRQTLGQGPEFLTYFQNEAQLEKSRLLSDRFSAERPKGSFSTLEIQRTEQGDSAMYLCASTLNSPTGANVLTFGAGSRLTVL.